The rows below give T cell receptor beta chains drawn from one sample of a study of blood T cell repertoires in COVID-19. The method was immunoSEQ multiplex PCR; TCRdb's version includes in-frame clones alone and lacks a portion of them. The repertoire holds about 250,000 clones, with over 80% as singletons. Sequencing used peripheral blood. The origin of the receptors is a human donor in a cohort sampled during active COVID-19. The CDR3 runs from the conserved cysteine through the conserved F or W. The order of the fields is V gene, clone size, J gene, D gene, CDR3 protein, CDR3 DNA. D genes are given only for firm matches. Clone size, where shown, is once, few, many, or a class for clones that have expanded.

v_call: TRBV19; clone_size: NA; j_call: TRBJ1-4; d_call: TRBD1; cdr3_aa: CASSIQGAPNEKLFF; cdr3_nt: TGTGCCAGTAGTATCCAGGGGGCGCCTAATGAAAAACTGTTTTTT
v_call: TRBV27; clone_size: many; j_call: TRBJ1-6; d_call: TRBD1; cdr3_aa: CATGRTGLSSYNSPLHF; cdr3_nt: TGTGCCACCGGCCGGACAGGCCTGAGCTCCTATAATTCACCCCTCCACTTT
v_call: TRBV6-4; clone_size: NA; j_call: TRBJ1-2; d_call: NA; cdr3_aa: CASSDSGAPGYGYTF; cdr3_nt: TGTGCCAGCAGTGACTCTGGGGCACCCGGCTATGGCTACACCTTC
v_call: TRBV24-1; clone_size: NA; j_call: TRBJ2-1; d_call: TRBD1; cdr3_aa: CATSDSDRVNEQFF; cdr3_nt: TGTGCCACCAGTGACTCGGACAGGGTCAATGAGCAGTTCTTC
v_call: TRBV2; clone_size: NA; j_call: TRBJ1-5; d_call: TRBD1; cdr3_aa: CASSDRQGGSPQHF; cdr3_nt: TGTGCCAGCAGTGACCGACAGGGGGGTTCGCCCCAGCATTTT
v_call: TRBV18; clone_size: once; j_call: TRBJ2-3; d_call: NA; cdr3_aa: CASSPRSGLLSGTDTQYF; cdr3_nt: TGTGCCAGCTCCCCGCGCTCGGGACTTTTGTCGGGCACAGATACGCAGTATTTT
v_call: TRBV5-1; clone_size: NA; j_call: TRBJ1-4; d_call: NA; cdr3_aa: CASSLGAATNEKLFF; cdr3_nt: TGCGCCAGCAGCTTGGGGGCAGCAACTAATGAAAAACTGTTTTTT
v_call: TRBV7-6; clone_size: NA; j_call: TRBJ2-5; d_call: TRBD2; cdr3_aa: CASSTRLAGVPTQETQYF; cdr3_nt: TGTGCCAGCAGCACCCGACTAGCGGGGGTTCCTACTCAAGAGACCCAGTACTTC
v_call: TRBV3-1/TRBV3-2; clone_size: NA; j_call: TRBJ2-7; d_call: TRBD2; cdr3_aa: CASSLTSGPSYEQYF; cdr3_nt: TGTGCCAGCAGCCTAACTAGCGGGCCCTCCTACGAGCAGTACTTC
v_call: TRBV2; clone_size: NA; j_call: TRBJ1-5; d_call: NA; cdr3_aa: CASGTNPDRGSNQPQHF; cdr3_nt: TGTGCCAGCGGGACGAATCCGGACAGAGGAAGCAATCAGCCCCAGCATTTT
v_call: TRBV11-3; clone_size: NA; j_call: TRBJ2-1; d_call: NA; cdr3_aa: CASSSTGQTNEQFF; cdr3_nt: TGTGCCAGCAGCTCAACAGGACAGACTAATGAGCAGTTCTTC
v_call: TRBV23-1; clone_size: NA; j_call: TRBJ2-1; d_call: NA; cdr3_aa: CASSQSPTPFYYNEQFF; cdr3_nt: TGCGCCAGCAGTCAATCTCCTACTCCTTTCTACTACAATGAGCAGTTCTTC
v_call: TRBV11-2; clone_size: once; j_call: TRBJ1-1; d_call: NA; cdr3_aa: CASSALGGPSGAFF; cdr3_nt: TGTGCCAGCAGCGCCCTTGGAGGGCCCTCCGGAGCTTTCTTT
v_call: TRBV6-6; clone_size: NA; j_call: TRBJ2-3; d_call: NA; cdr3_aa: CASSYSPADTQYF; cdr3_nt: TGTGCCAGCAGTTACTCGCCAGCGGATACGCAGTATTTT
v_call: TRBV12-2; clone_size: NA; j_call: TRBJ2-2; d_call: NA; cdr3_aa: CASRFSHGPAGVTGELFF; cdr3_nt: TGTGCAAGTCGCTTTTCTCACGGGCCAGCGGGGGTCACCGGGGAGCTGTTTTTT
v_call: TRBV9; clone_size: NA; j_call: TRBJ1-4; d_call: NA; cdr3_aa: CASTPGGSANEKLFF; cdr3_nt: TGTGCCAGCACCCCCGGGGGTTCGGCTAATGAAAAACTGTTTTTT
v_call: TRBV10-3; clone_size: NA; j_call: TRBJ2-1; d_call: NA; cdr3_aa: CAISDGAGVRNEQFF; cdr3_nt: TGTGCCATCAGTGACGGAGCGGGTGTACGTAATGAGCAGTTCTTC
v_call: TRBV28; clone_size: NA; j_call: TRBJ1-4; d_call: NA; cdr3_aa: CASSPTGFRNEKLFF; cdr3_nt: TGTGCCAGCAGTCCGACGGGGTTCCGGAATGAAAAACTGTTTTTT
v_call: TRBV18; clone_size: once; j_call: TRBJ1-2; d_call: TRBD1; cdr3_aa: CASSSDRDSYGYTF; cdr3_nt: TGTGCCAGCTCATCCGACAGGGATTCGTATGGCTACACCTTC
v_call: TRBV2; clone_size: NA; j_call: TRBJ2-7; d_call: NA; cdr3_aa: CATPGPSSYEQYF; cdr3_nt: TGTGCCACTCCGGGTCCTTCATCCTACGAGCAGTACTTC
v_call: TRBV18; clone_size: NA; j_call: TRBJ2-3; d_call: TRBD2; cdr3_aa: CASSPPSSGRDTQYF; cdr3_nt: TGTGCCAGCTCACCACCATCTAGCGGGAGAGATACGCAGTATTTT
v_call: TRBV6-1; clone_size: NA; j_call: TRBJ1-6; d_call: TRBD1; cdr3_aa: CASSERSRTGVNNSPLHF; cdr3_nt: TGTGCCAGCAGTGAAAGGTCCCGGACAGGGGTGAATAATTCACCCCTCCACTTT
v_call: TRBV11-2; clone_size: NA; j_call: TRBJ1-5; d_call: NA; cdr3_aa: CASSLDRGGNQPQHF; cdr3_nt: TGTGCCAGCAGCTTAGATCGCGGGGGCAATCAGCCCCAGCATTTT
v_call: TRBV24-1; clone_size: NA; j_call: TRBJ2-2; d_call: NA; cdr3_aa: CATSDLPGGELFF; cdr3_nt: TGTGCCACCAGTGACCTTCCGGGCGGGGAGCTGTTTTTT
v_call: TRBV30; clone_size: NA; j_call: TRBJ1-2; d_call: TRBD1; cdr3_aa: CAWSAGTGGDGYTF; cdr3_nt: TGTGCCTGGAGTGCGGGGACAGGGGGCGATGGCTACACCTTC
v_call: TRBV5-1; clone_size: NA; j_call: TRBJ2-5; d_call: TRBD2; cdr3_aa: CASTLAGETQYF; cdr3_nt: TGCGCCAGCACCCTAGCGGGAGAGACCCAGTACTTC
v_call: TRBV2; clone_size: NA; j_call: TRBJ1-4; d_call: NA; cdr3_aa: CASNNRDINEKLFF; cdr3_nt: TGTGCCAGCAACAACCGGGACATCAATGAAAAACTGTTTTTT
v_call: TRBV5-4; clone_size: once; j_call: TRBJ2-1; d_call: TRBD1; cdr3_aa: CASSLPGDSYNEQFF; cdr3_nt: TGTGCCAGCAGCCTACCCGGGGACAGCTACAATGAGCAGTTCTTC
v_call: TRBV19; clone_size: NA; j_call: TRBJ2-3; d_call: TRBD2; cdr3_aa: CASSPGGVVDTQYF; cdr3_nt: TGTGCCAGTAGTCCTGGGGGGGTTGTAGATACGCAGTATTTT
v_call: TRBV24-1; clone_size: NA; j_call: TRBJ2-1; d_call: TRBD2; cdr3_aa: CATSDGTSGYNEQFF; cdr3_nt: TGTGCCACCAGTGATGGGACTAGCGGCTACAATGAGCAGTTCTTC
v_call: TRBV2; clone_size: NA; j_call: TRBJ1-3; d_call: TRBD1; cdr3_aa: CAGGNTGGRNTIYF; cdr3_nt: TGTGCCGGTGGAAATACAGGGGGCAGAAACACCATATATTTT
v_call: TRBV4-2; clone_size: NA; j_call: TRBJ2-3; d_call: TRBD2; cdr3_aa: CASSQALAGGETDTQYF; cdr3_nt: TGTGCCAGCAGCCAGGCTCTAGCGGGGGGAGAGACAGATACGCAGTATTTT
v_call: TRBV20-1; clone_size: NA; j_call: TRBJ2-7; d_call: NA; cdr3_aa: CSARDRQKQYF; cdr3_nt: TGCAGTGCTAGAGACCGACAAAAGCAGTACTTC
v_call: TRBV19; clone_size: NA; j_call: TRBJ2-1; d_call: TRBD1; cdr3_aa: CASSTGTGGSYNEQFF; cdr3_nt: TGTGCCAGTAGTACCGGGACAGGGGGCTCCTACAATGAGCAGTTCTTC
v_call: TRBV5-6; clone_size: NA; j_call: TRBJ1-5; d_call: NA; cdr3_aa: CASSSGGSSNQPQHF; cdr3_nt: TGTGCCAGCAGCTCTGGCGGCAGTAGCAATCAGCCCCAGCATTTT
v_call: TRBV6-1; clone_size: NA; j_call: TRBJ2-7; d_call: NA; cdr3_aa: CASSESTAYEQYF; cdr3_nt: TGTGCCAGCAGTGAATCAACGGCCTACGAGCAGTACTTC
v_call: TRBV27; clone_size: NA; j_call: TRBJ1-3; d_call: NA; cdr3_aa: CASSLRGPGNTIYF; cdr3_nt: TGTGCCAGCAGTTTAAGGGGTCCGGGAAACACCATATATTTT
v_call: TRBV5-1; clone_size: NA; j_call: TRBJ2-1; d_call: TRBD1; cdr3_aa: CASSGGQGLKNEQFF; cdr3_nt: TGCGCCAGCAGTGGAGGACAGGGCTTGAAAAATGAGCAGTTCTTC
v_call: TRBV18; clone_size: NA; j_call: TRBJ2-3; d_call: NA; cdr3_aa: CASSLSSAGTDTQYF; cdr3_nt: TGTGCCAGCTCGTTATCTAGCGCGGGCACAGATACGCAGTATTTT